This TCR beta chain was sequenced in a study of shared T cell receptors in the human thymus. The repertoire was sequenced with immunoSEQ multiplex PCR; TCRdb's copy has only in-frame clones and lacks some. The sample consists of some 640,000 clones, about 90% of them appearing once. This sample also appeared in a second study, on human thymus T cells. As that study records: Donors were healthy Finnish infants having corrective surgery for congenital heart defects. Thymus tissue was removed during corrective cardiac surgery. Blood and thymic repertoires both appeared biased in V and J gene usage.

The source is a boy under two years old with a congenital heart defect. Sequencing was performed on thymocytes.

The CDR3 loop reads CASRVRVSSYNEQFF. Here the CDR3 DNA reads TGTGCCAGCAGGGTACGGGTTAGCTCCTACAATGAGCAGTTCTTC. V gene TRBV28 combines with J gene TRBJ2-1; D is uncertain. The CDR3 is 15 amino acids. The V and J ends lost 6 bases and 0 bases respectively, with 12 bases between them. Germline values: CDR1 MDHEN, CDR2 SYDVKM.